The sample holds a few counts of the clone carrying this T cell receptor beta chain. Sample time point: blood 4 weeks post-SBRT, at nephrectomy. Treatment of the sample: 15 Gy SBRT to primary tumor, nephrectomy 4 weeks later. The tumor was a clear cell renal cell carcinoma. This CDR3 region has 15 residues. With V trimmed by 4 bases and J by 3 bases, 8 bases remained unmatched. CDR1 and CDR2 from the germline V gene are LGHNA and YNFKEQ. This entry belongs to a study of radiation and T cells in renal cell carcinoma. Data came from immunoSEQ multiplex PCR; TCRdb stores just in-frame clones and leaves some out. The data contain just over 95,000 clones, roughly 82% of them seen just once; the ten biggest clones take up approximately 6.9%.

The clonotype comes from a man aged 55 to 70 with renal cell carcinoma. This material consisted of blood, taken from a patient whose treatment included radiotherapy and nephrectomy. The chain recombines TRBV4-2 with TRBJ2-5; the match to TRBD2 covers 7 bases. This CDR3 reads CASSPGGRGEETQYF. The CDR3 DNA is TGTGCCAGCAGCCCCGGGGGGAGGGGAGAAGAGACCCAGTACTTC.